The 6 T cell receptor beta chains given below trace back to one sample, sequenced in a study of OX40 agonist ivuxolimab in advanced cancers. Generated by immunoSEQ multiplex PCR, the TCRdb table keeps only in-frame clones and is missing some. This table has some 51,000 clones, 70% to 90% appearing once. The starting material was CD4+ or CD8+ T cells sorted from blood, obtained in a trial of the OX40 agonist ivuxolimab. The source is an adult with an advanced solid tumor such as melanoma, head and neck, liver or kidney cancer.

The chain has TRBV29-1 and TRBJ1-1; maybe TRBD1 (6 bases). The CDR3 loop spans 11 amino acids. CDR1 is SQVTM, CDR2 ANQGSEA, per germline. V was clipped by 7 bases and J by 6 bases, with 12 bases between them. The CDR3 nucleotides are TGCAGCGCCCTAGGGGGGCCTGAAGCTTTCTTT. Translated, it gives CSALGGPEAFF.

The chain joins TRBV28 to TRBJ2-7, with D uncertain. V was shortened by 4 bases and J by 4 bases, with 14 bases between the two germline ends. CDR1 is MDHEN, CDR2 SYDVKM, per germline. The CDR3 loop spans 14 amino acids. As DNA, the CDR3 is TGTGCCAGCAGTTCCCTGGTCATTAGATACGAGCAGTACTTC. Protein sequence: CASSSLVIRYEQYF.

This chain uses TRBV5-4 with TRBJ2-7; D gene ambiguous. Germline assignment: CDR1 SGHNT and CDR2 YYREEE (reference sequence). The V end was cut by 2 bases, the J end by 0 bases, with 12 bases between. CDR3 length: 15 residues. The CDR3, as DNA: TGTGCCAGCAGCTTTGATCTCGACAACTCCTACGAGCAGTACTTC. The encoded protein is CASSFDLDNSYEQYF.

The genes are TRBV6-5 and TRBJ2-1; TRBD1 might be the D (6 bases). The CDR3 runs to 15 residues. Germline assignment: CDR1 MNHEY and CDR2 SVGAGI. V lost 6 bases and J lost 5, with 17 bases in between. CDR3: CASRGPGQLDNEQFF. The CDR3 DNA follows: TGTGCCAGCAGGGGGCCAGGACAGTTGGACAATGAGCAGTTCTTC.

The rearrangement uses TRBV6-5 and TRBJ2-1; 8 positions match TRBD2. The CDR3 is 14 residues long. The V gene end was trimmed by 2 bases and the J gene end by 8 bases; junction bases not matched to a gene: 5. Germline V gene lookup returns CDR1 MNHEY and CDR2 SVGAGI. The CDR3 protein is CASSYGGGMDEQFF. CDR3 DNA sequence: TGTGCCAGCAGTTACGGCGGGGGGATGGATGAGCAGTTCTTC.

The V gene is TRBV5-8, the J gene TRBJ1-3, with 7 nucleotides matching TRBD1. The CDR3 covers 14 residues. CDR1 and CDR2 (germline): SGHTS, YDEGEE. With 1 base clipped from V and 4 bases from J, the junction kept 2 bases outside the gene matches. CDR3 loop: CASSLRGLGNTIYF. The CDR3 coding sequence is TGTGCCAGCAGCTTGAGGGGGCTCGGAAACACCATATATTTT.